The present T cell receptor beta chain was sequenced within a study of cytomegalovirus exposure and HLA in healthy donors. The PCR made use of 60 Vbeta and 13 Jbeta primers. Assay used: immunoSEQ multiplex PCR; TCRdb lists only in-frame clones, some missing. Among roughly 180,000 clones listed, about 10% were seen once. Whole-study findings and limits: Specificity for CMV antigens was confirmed in vitro for a few of the CMV-associated chains. An analysis that was carried out later associated 16,951 TCR beta sequences with HLA alleles at 0.05 false discovery rate.

This clone has a handful of counts. Its antigen remains unidentified. Germline values: CDR1 SGHNT, CDR2 YYREEE (reference sequence). Trimming cost V 2 bases and J 6 bases, with 4 bases left between them. The CDR3 consists of 11 residues. This TCR was recovered from a woman aged 25 to 39 in good health and CMV-seropositive. The chain carries TRBV5-4 and TRBJ2-3; D call uncertain. Sequencing was done on a sample of PBMCs. The CDR3 here is CASSLSDTQYF. The CDR3 DNA is TGTGCCAGCAGCTTATCGGATACGCAGTATTTT.